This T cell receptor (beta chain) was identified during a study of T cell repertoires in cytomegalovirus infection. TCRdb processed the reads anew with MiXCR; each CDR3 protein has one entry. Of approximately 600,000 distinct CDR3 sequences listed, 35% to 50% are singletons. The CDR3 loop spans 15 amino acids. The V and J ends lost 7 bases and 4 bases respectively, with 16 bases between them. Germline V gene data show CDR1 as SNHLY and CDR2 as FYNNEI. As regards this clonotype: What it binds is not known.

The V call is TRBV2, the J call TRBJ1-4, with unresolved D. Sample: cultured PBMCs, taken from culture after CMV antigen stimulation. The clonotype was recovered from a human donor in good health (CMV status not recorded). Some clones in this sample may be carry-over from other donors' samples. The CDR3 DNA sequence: TGTGCCAGCAATCCGGGTCCAGGAATTAATGAAAAACTGTTTTTT. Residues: CASNPGPGINEKLFF.